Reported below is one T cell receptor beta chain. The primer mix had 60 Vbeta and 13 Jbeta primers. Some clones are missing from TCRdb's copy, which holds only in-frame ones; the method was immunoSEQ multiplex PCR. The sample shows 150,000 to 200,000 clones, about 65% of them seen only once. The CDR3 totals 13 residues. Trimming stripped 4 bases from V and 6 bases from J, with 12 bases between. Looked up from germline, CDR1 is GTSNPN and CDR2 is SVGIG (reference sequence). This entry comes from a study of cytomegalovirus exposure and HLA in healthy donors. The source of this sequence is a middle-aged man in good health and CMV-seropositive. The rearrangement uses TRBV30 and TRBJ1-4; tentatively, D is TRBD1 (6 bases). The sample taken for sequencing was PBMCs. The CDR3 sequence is CAWNRAMDEKLFF. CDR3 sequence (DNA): TGTGCCTGGAACAGGGCAATGGATGAAAAACTGTTTTTT.